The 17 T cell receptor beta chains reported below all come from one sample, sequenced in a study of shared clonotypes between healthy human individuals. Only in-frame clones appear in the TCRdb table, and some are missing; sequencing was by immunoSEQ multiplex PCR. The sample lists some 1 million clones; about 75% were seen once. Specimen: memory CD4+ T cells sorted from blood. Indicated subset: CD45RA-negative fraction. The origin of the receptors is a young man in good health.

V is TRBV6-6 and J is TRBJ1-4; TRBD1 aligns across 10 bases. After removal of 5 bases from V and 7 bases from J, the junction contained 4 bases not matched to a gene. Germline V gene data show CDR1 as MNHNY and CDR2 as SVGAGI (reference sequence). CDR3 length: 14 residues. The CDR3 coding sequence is TGTGCCAGCAGTCAGACAGGGGGCGGTGAAAAACTGTTTTTT. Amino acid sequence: CASSQTGGGEKLFF.

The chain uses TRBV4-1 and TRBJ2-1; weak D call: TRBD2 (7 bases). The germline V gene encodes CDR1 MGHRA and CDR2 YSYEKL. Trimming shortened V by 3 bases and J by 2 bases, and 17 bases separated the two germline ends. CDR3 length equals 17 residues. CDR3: CASSQEGGEKTYNEQFF. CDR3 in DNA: TGCGCCAGCAGCCAGGAAGGGGGGGAGAAGACCTACAATGAGCAGTTCTTC.

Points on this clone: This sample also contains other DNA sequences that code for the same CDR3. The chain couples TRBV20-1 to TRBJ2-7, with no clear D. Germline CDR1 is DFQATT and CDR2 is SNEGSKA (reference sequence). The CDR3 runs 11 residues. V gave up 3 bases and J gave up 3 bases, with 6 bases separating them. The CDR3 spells CSASDGYEQYF. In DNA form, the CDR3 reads TGCAGTGCTAGTGACGGCTACGAGCAGTACTTC.

Here the CDR3 reads CASIRDGNEKLFF. The CDR3 DNA follows: TGTGCCAGCATTCGGGACGGTAATGAAAAACTGTTTTTT. This rearrangement joins TRBV7-9 to TRBJ1-4; D perhaps matches TRBD1 (5 bases). The CDR3 is made up of 13 amino acids. CDR1 and CDR2 (germline): SEHNR, FQNEAQ (reference sequence). The ends were cut back, 7 bases at V and 4 bases at J, with 10 bases in the middle.

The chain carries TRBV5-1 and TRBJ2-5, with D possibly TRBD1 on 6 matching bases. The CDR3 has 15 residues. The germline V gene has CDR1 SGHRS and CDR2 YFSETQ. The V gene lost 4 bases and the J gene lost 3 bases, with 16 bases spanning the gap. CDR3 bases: TGCGCCAGCAGCCTCGGACAGCGGACGGAAGAGACCCAGTACTTC. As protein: CASSLGQRTEETQYF. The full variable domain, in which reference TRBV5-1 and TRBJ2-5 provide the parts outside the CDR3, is KAGVTQTPRYLIKTRGQQVTLSCSPISGHRSVSWYQQTPGQGLQFLFEYFSETQRNKGNFPGRFSGRQFSNSRSEMNVSTLELGDSALYLCASSLGQRTEETQYFGPGTRLLVL.

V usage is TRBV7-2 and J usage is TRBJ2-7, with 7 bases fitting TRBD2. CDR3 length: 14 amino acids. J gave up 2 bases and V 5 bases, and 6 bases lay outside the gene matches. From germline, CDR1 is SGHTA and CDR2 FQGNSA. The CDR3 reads CASSTTSLPYEQYF. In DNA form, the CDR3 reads TGTGCCAGCAGCACGACTAGCCTTCCCTACGAGCAGTACTTC.

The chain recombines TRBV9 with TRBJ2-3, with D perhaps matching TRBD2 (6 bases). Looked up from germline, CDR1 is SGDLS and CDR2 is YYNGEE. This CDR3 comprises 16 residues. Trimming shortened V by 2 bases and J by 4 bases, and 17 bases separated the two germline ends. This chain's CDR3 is CASSVTGTAGSDTQYF. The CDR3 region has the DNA TGTGCCAGCAGCGTTACCGGGACGGCGGGGTCAGATACGCAGTATTTT. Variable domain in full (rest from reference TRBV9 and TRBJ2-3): DSGVTQTPKHLITATGQRVTLRCSPRSGDLSVYWYQQSLDQGLQFLIQYYNGEERAKGNILERFSAQQFPDLHSELNLSSLELGDSALYFCASSVTGTAGSDTQYFGPGTRLTVL.

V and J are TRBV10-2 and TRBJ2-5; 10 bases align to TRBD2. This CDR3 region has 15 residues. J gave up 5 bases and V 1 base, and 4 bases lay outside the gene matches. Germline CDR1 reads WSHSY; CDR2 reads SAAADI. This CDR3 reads CASSEWLAGVETQYF. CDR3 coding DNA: TGCGCCAGCAGTGAGTGGCTAGCGGGGGTTGAGACCCAGTACTTC.

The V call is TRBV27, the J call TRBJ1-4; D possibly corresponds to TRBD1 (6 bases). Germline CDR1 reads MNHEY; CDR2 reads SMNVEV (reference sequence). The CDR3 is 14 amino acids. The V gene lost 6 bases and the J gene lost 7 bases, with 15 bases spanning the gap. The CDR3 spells CASRQGVAVEKLFF. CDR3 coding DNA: TGTGCCAGCAGACAGGGAGTCGCGGTTGAAAAACTGTTTTTT.

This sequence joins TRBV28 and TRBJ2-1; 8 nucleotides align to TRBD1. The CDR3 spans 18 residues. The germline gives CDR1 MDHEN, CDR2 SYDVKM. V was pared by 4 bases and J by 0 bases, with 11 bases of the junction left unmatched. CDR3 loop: CASSSGRVQGASYNEQFF. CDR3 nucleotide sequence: TGTGCCAGCAGTTCAGGCAGGGTTCAGGGGGCCTCCTACAATGAGCAGTTCTTC.

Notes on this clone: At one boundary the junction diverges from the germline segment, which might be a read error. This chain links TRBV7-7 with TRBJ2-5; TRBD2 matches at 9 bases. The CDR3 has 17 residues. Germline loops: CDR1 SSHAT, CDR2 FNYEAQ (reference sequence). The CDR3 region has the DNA TGTGCTAGCAGCCTCCTCCCTGGGGGCGGGAGGGCGGAGACCCAGTACTTC. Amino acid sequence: CASSLLPGGGRAETQYF.

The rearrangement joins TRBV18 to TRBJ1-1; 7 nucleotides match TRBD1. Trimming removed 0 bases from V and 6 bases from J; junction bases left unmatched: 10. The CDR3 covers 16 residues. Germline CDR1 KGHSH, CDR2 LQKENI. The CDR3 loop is CASSPPNRQGGAEAFF. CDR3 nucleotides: TGTGCCAGCTCACCACCTAATCGACAGGGCGGCGCTGAAGCTTTCTTT.

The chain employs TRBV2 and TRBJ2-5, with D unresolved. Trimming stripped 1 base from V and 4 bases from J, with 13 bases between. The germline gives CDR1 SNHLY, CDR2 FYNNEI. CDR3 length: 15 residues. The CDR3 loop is CASSEGGSVRETQYF. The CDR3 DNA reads TGTGCCAGCAGTGAAGGCGGATCGGTCCGAGAGACCCAGTACTTC. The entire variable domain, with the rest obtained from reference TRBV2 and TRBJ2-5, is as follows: EPEVTQTPSHQVTQMGQEVILRCVPISNHLYFYWYRQILGQKVEFLVSFYNNEISEKSEIFDDQFSVERPDGSNFTLKIRSTKLEDSAMYFCASSEGGSVRETQYFGPGTRLLVL.

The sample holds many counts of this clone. The CDR3 loop reads CASSRDSGSNQPQHF. CDR3 sequence (DNA): TGTGCCAGCAGTAGAGACTCAGGTAGCAATCAGCCCCAGCATTTT. This chain uses TRBV6-1 with TRBJ1-5; D not certain. Looked up from germline, CDR1 is MNHNS and CDR2 is SASEGT. Trimming removed 5 bases at V and 0 bases at J, with 11 bases between. This CDR3 has 15 residues.

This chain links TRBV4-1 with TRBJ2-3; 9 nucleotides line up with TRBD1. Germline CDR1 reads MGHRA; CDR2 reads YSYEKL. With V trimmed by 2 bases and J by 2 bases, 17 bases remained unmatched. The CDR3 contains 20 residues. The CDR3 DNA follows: TGCGCCAGCAGCCAAACCCCAAATTCTGGACAGGGGAGAACCACAGATACGCAGTATTTT. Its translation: CASSQTPNSGQGRTTDTQYF.

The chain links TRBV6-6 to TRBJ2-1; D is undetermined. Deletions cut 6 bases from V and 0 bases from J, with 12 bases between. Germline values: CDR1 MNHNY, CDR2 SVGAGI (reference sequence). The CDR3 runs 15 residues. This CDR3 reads CASSPAQASYNEQFF. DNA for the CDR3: TGTGCCAGCAGCCCCGCGCAGGCCTCCTACAATGAGCAGTTCTTC.

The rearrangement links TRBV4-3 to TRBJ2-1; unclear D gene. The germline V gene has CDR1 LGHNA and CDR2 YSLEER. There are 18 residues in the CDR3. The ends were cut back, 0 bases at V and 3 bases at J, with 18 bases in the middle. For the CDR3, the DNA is TGCGCCAGCAGCCAAGATCGTGTGGAACTCTTCGGCTACAATGAGCAGTTCTTC. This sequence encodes CASSQDRVELFGYNEQFF.